The 7 T cell receptor beta chains below were found in one sample sequenced in a study of blood T cells in healthy people across ages. Then a second PCR, running about 6 to 11 cycles, was carried out with a sample-barcoded 5' primer and a J-beta primer mix. TCRdb passed the 5' RACE reads through MiXCR, listing each CDR3 protein once. The table lists almost 1 million distinct CDR3 sequences, roughly 50% of them singletons, with about 22% in the top ten. The source material was blood. The source of these receptors is a woman aged 55-70 years in good health.

The rearrangement joins TRBV27 to TRBJ2-7; 11 bases fit TRBD1. J lost 0 bases, V lost 6 bases, and 7 bases had no gene match. CDR1 MNHEY and CDR2 SMNVEV come from the germline V gene (reference sequence). The CDR3 has 16 residues. The CDR3 DNA reads TGTGCCAGCAGCCGTGAGGGACAGGGGGGCTCCTACGAGCAGTACTTC. The encoded protein is CASSREGQGGSYEQYF.

V and J are TRBV18 and TRBJ2-1; TRBD2 matches at 7 bases. V dropped 0 bases and J dropped 11; count of bases not matched to a gene: 4. This CDR3 has 13 amino acids. The germline V gene has CDR1 KGHSH and CDR2 LQKENI. Here the CDR3 reads CASSPPSGTKQFF. DNA of the CDR3: TGTGCCAGCTCACCACCGTCCGGGACTAAGCAGTTCTTC. Full variable domain (remainder filled in from reference TRBV18 and TRBJ2-1): NAGVMQNPRHLVRRRGQEARLRCSPMKGHSHVYWYRQLPEEGLKFMVYLQKENIIDESGMPKERFSAEFPKEGPSILRIQQVVRGDSAAYFCASSPPSGTKQFFGPGTRLTVL.

V gene TRBV20-1 combines with J gene TRBJ2-1; 8 nucleotides align to TRBD2. The CDR3 is 15 residues long. Looked up from germline, CDR1 is DFQATT and CDR2 is SNEGSKA (reference sequence). J gave up 4 bases and V 6 bases, and 11 bases lay outside the gene matches. In DNA form, the CDR3 reads TGCAGTGCCTACAACGGGGGGGGTTCATACAATGAGCAGTTCTTC. This encodes CSAYNGGGSYNEQFF.

The gene calls are TRBV29-1 and TRBJ2-7; D not resolved. The V end was cut by 5 bases, the J end by 2 bases, with 7 bases between. Germline V CDR1 and CDR2: SQVTM, ANQGSEA. The CDR3 contains 11 residues. CDR3 DNA sequence: TGCAGCGTTAGAATAACCTACGAGCAGTACTTC. It codes for CSVRITYEQYF.

This chain uses TRBV7-2 with TRBJ1-5; no firm D call. Germline V gene data show CDR1 as SGHTA and CDR2 as FQGNSA. The CDR3 covers 13 residues. Trimming took off 4 bases at V and 3 bases at J, with 7 bases between the two ends. The CDR3 sequence is CASSWRANQPQHF. CDR3 coding DNA: TGTGCCAGCAGCTGGCGGGCCAATCAGCCCCAGCATTTT. Full variable domain (rest looked up from reference TRBV7-2 and TRBJ1-5): GAGVSQSPSNKVTEKGKDVELRCDPISGHTALYWYRQSLGQGLEFLIYFQGNSAPDKSGLPSDRFSAERTGGSVSTLTIQRTQQEDSAVYLCASSWRANQPQHFGDGTRLSIL.

This sequence joins TRBV4-3 and TRBJ2-1; 9 nucleotides match TRBD2. The V and J ends lost 0 bases and 3 bases, in that order; junction bases with no gene match: 6. CDR3 size: 17 residues. The V gene's germline CDR1 is LGHNA and CDR2 YSLEER. As DNA, the CDR3 is TGCGCCAGCAGCCAAGATCGGCCTAGCGGGATCTACAATGAGCAGTTCTTC. It codes for CASSQDRPSGIYNEQFF.

The chain carries TRBV28 and TRBJ1-1; D gene uncertain. The germline V gene has CDR1 MDHEN and CDR2 SYDVKM. V lost 5 bases and J 3 bases, leaving 13 bases between the germline ends. CDR3 length: 14 amino acids. CDR3 DNA sequence: TGTGCCAGCAGTCACCGGTCTAGGGACACTGAAGCTTTCTTT. Protein sequence: CASSHRSRDTEAFF.